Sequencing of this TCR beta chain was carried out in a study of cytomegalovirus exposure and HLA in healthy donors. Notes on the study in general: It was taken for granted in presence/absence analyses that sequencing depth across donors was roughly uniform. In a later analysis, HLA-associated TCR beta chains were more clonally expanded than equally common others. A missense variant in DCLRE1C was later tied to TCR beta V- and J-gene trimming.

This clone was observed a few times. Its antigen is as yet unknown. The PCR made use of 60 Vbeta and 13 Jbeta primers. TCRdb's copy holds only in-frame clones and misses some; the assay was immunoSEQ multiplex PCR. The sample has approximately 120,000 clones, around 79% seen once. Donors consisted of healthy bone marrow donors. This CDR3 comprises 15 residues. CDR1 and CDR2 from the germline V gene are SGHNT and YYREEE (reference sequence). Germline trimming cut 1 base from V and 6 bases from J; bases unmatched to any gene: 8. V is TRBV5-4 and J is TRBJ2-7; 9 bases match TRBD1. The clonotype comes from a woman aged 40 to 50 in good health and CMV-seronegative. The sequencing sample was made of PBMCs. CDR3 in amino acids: CASSLIGTGFREQYF. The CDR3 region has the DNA TGTGCCAGCAGCTTGATCGGGACAGGGTTTCGCGAGCAGTACTTC.